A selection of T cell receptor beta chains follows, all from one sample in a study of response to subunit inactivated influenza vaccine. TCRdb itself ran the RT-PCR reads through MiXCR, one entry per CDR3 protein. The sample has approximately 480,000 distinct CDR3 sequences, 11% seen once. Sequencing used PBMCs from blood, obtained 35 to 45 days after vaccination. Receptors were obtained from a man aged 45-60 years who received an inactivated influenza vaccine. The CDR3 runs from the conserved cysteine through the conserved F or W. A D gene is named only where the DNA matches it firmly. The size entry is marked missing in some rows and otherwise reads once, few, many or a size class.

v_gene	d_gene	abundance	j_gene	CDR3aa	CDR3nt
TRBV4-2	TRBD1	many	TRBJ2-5	CASSQTNRGQETQYF	TGTGCCAGCAGCCAAACGAACAGGGGACAAGAGACCCAGTACTTC
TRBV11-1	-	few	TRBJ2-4	CASSLGGTEKNIQYF	TGTGCCAGCAGCTTAGGCGGGACAGAAAAAAACATTCAGTACTTC
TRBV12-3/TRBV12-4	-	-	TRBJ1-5	CASSQGWEQPQHF	TGTGCCAGCAGTCAGGGGTGGGAGCAGCCCCAGCATTTT
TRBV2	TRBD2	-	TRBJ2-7	CATQGLAGSYEQYF	TGTGCCACTCAGGGACTAGCGGGGTCCTACGAGCAGTACTTC
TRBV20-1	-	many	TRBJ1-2	CSAPGQLSYGYTF	TGCAGTGCTCCCGGACAGTTGAGCTATGGCTACACCTTC
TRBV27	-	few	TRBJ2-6	CASSLSGRSSGANVLTF	TGTGCCAGCAGTTTATCTGGCCGAAGCTCTGGGGCCAACGTCCTGACTTTC
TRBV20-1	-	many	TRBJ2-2	CSARVLTNTGELFF	TGCAGTGCTAGGGTACTGACGAACACCGGGGAGCTGTTTTTT
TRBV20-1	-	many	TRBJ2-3	CSASLGVYTDTQYF	TGCAGTGCTAGTCTTGGGGTGTACACAGATACGCAGTATTTT
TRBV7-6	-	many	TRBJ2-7	CASSPESGTMRGYEQYF	TGTGCCAGCAGCCCCGAGAGTGGAACTATGAGAGGATACGAGCAGTACTTC
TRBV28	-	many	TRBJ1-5	CASSRQGYSNQPQHF	TGTGCCAGCAGTCGACAAGGGTATAGCAATCAGCCCCAGCATTTT
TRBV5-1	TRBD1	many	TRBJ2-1	CASSGGQVGEQFF	TGCGCCAGCAGCGGGGGACAGGTGGGTGAGCAGTTCTTC
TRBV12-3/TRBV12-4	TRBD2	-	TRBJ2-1	CASSFWDYLVSYNEQFF	TGTGCCAGCAGTTTCTGGGACTATCTGGTCTCCTACAATGAGCAGTTCTTC
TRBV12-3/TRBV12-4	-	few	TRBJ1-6	CASSLAVGSPLHF	TGTGCCAGCAGTTTAGCGGTCGGCTCACCCCTCCACTTT
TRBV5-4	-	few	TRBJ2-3	CASIPSNGPKAADTQYF	TGTGCCAGCATCCCGAGTAACGGCCCCAAGGCCGCGGATACGCAGTATTTT
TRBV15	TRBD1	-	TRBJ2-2	CATSRDLGTGDTGELFF	TGTGCCACCAGCAGAGATCTCGGGACAGGGGATACCGGGGAGCTGTTTTTT
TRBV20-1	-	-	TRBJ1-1	CSAIDAPGAFF	TGCAGTGCTATTGATGCTCCTGGAGCTTTCTTT
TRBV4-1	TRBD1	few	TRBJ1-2	CASSPWDRASYGYTF	TGCGCCAGCAGCCCGTGGGACAGGGCGAGTTATGGCTACACCTTC
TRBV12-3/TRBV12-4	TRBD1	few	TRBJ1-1	CASSSTRTGDTEAFF	TGTGCCAGCAGTTCGACTAGGACAGGGGACACTGAAGCTTTCTTT
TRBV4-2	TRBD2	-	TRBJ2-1	CASSQDFSGGFNEQFF	TGTGCCAGCAGCCAAGACTTCAGCGGGGGGTTCAATGAGCAGTTCTTC
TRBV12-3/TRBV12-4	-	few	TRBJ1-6	CASSGGMGSPLHF	TGTGCCAGCAGTGGGGGGATGGGGTCACCCCTCCACTTT
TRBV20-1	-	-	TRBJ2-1	CSARDPFNEQFF	TGCAGTGCTAGAGATCCCTTCAATGAGCAGTTCTTC
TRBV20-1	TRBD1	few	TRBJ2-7	CSARAGGARVEQYF	TGCAGTGCTAGAGCAGGGGGCGCGAGGGTCGAGCAGTACTTC
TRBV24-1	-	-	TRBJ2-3	CATGDGSTDTQYF	TGTGCCACCGGAGACGGATCCACAGATACGCAGTATTTT
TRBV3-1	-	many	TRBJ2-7	CASSASGFSTYEQYF	TGTGCCAGCAGCGCATCGGGCTTCTCAACCTACGAGCAGTACTTC
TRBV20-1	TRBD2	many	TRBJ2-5	CSARVMTGRIQETQYF	TGCAGTGCTAGAGTAATGACCGGGAGGATCCAAGAGACCCAGTACTTC